Listed below are T cell receptor beta chains from one sample, sequenced in a study of blood T cell repertoires in COVID-19. Profiling relied on immunoSEQ multiplex PCR, and the TCRdb table lists in-frame clones only, not all of them. The data contain about 400,000 clones, about 87% of them singletons. Material: PBMCs or T cells enriched from blood (not recorded which). Every receptor here comes from a woman aged 50 to 60 who had recovered from COVID-19. Both conserved end residues are part of each CDR3. A D gene is named only where the DNA matches it firmly. Part of the rows lack a size; the others show once, few, many or a class for expanded clones.

V gene	D gene	clone size	J gene	CDR3 DNA	CDR3 protein
TRBV19	.	few	TRBJ1-1	TGTGCCAGTAGTATGGGCAGGAACACTGAAGCTTTCTTT	CASSMGRNTEAFF
TRBV10-3	.	.	TRBJ2-3	TGTGCCATCAAGTCGGCGGGGGCGGGGGATACGCAGTATTTT	CAIKSAGAGDTQYF
TRBV6-4	TRBD1	few	TRBJ1-2	TGTGCCAGCAGTGGAGGGACAGTAGGAGCTGGCTACACCTTC	CASSGGTVGAGYTF
TRBV2	.	.	TRBJ2-1	TGTGCCAGCAGTCTCCTGACAGGACAGTTCTTC	CASSLLTGQFF
TRBV10-3	.	.	TRBJ1-1	TGTGCCATCAGTCCGAACAGGGTTTCAGCTTTCTTT	CAISPNRVSAFF
TRBV6-5	TRBD2	.	TRBJ2-3	TGTGCCAGCAAAATGTCGCGGGGGGGTTCAGATACGCAGTATTTT	CASKMSRGGSDTQYF
TRBV4-1	.	.	TRBJ1-4	TGCGCCAGCAGCCAAGATCGGGAAAAACTGTTTTTT	CASSQDREKLFF
TRBV6-5	.	.	TRBJ1-1	TGTGCCAGCAGTAAACTCACAGGGATGGACACTGAAGCTTTCTTT	CASSKLTGMDTEAFF
TRBV11-1	.	.	TRBJ2-2	TGTGCCAGCAGCTTAGATTGGCAAGGAGGTACCGGGGAGCTGTTTTTT	CASSLDWQGGTGELFF
TRBV4-1	.	.	TRBJ2-1	TGCGCCAGCAGCCGAGTCGAGGGCGTGAGCTCCTACAATGAGCAGTTCTTC	CASSRVEGVSSYNEQFF
TRBV13	TRBD1	.	TRBJ2-2	TGTGCCAGCAGTCGCCGGGACAGGCATTCCGGGGAGCTGTTTTTT	CASSRRDRHSGELFF
TRBV11-2	.	.	TRBJ1-2	TGTGCCAGCAGCTTATCGGACAGTTTTGGCTACACCTTC	CASSLSDSFGYTF
TRBV7-2	TRBD1	.	TRBJ2-7	TGTGCCAGCAGCGCAACCGGGACAGGGGACTACGAGCAGTACTTC	CASSATGTGDYEQYF
TRBV11-3	.	.	TRBJ2-2	TGTGCCAGCAGCTCTCGTAACACCGGGGAGCTGTTTTTT	CASSSRNTGELFF
TRBV3-1/TRBV3-2	.	.	TRBJ1-1	TGTGCCAGCAGCCAAGTCGGTTCAGGGAGGGGAGACACTGAAGCTTTCTTT	CASSQVGSGRGDTEAFF
TRBV10-3	TRBD1	.	TRBJ2-7	TGTGCCATCAGTGACAGGGGGTACGAGCAGTACTTC	CAISDRGYEQYF
TRBV7-2	.	.	TRBJ1-4	TGTGCCAGCAGCCGCGCCGGTGAATGGGAAAAACTGTTTTTT	CASSRAGEWEKLFF
TRBV19	.	.	TRBJ1-5	TGTGCCAGTAGTATAGATCTATTCAGGGACCCCAGCGGGAGGAATCAGCCCCAGCATTTT	CASSIDLFRDPSGRNQPQHF
TRBV5-5	TRBD1	.	TRBJ2-3	TGTGCCAGCAGCTCGCCAGGGGGCCTCACAGATACGCAGTATTTT	CASSSPGGLTDTQYF
TRBV28	TRBD1	few	TRBJ1-2	TGTGCCAGCAGTTTCGAGACAGGGAACTATGGCTACACCTTC	CASSFETGNYGYTF
TRBV3-1/TRBV3-2	.	.	TRBJ2-1	TGTGCCAGCAGCCAAGGGTACGGGGAATCGTGGGTCAATGAGCAGTTCTTC	CASSQGYGESWVNEQFF
TRBV3-1/TRBV3-2	TRBD2	.	TRBJ2-2	TGTGCCAGCAGCCATCCCCCCGGGACTAGCGCCGGGGAGCTGTTTTTT	CASSHPPGTSAGELFF
TRBV3-1/TRBV3-2	TRBD1	.	TRBJ1-3	TGTGCCAGCAGCTTCGGGACAGGGGCTGGAAACACCATATATTTT	CASSFGTGAGNTIYF
TRBV3-1/TRBV3-2	.	many	TRBJ1-3	TGTGCCAGCAGCCAAGGTATCGACATTTACTCTGGAAACACCATATATTTT	CASSQGIDIYSGNTIYF
TRBV6-5	.	.	TRBJ1-5	TGTGCCAGCACATCCACCGCTAGGCCCCAGCATTTT	CASTSTARPQHF
TRBV28	.	.	TRBJ2-7	TGTGCCAGCAGTTTGGAGATCCACGAGCAGTACTTC	CASSLEIHEQYF
TRBV2	.	once	TRBJ1-4	TGTGCCAGCAAGGGGGACAATGAAAAACTGTTTTTT	CASKGDNEKLFF
TRBV4-1	.	.	TRBJ1-1	TGCGCCAGCAGCCAAGCCGGCGGGCGGGATTGGACTGAAGCTTTCTTT	CASSQAGGRDWTEAFF
TRBV4-2	.	.	TRBJ1-6	TGTGCCAGCAGCCAAGAAGAGGCGGGGGGGACGTCCTATAATTCACCCCTCCACTTT	CASSQEEAGGTSYNSPLHF
TRBV12-5	.	.	TRBJ2-2	TGTGCTAGTGGCCTACGAGACACGTCCCCGATGAACACCGGGGAGCTGTTTTTT	CASGLRDTSPMNTGELFF
TRBV5-1	TRBD1	.	TRBJ1-3	TGCGCCAGCAGCATAACCGGGACAGCGGGCGGCACCATATATTTT	CASSITGTAGGTIYF
TRBV27	TRBD2	.	TRBJ2-1	TGTGCCAGCAGTTACGTAAGAGCGGGGGGGGAGCAGTTCTTC	CASSYVRAGGEQFF
TRBV29-1	.	once	TRBJ2-7	TGCAGCGTCCAAGGGGCCGCCTACGAGCAGTACTTC	CSVQGAAYEQYF
TRBV4-1	TRBD1	.	TRBJ1-1	TGCGCCAGCAGCCTGACCGGGACAGGGCGAGGCACTGAAGCTTTCTTT	CASSLTGTGRGTEAFF
TRBV7-9	.	.	TRBJ1-2	TGTGCCAGCAGCTTATTTGTACAACCACTACTGAATTATGGCTACACCTTC	CASSLFVQPLLNYGYTF
TRBV25-1	TRBD1	.	TRBJ1-4	TGTGCCAGCAGTGAACCAGGGGGGCTTTCGGCGAAACTGTTTTTT	CASSEPGGLSAKLFF
TRBV30	.	.	TRBJ1-5	TGTGCCTGGAGTAACGGGGATCTTAATCAGCCCCAGCATTTT	CAWSNGDLNQPQHF
TRBV14	.	.	TRBJ1-1	TGTGCCAGCAGGCGGTCCGTTAGCGCTGAAGCTTTCTTT	CASRRSVSAEAFF
TRBV4-1	TRBD1	.	TRBJ1-1	TGCGCCAGCAGCCGAACAGACAGGGTCGAAGCTTTCTTT	CASSRTDRVEAFF
TRBV6-5	.	.	TRBJ1-1	TGTGCCAGCAGCAAAGAGATGAACACTGAAGCTTTCTTT	CASSKEMNTEAFF
TRBV10-3	.	few	TRBJ1-5	TGTGCCATCAGTGACCCGGGACACGCTAATCAGCCCCAGCATTTT	CAISDPGHANQPQHF
TRBV14	.	.	TRBJ1-1	TGTGCCAGCAGCCAAGGGATCCTTATGCGCGGAGCTTTCTTT	CASSQGILMRGAFF
TRBV11-3	TRBD1	.	TRBJ2-2	TGTGCCAGCAGCTTTAATTCCCGACAGGGGCGCGGCACCGGGGAGCTGTTTTTT	CASSFNSRQGRGTGELFF
TRBV5-4	.	.	TRBJ2-3	TGTGCCAGCGGCAGACAGTCCACAGATACGCAGTATTTT	CASGRQSTDTQYF
TRBV12-5	.	.	TRBJ2-5	TGTGCTAGTGGTCGAGGGAAGGAGACCCAGTACTTC	CASGRGKETQYF
TRBV7-3	.	.	TRBJ1-1	TGTGCCAGCAGCTTAAATCGGGTAACTGAAGCTTTCTTT	CASSLNRVTEAFF
TRBV2	TRBD2	few	TRBJ2-1	TGTGCCAGCAGTGCGACTAGCGGGGAAGTCAATGAGCAGTTCTTC	CASSATSGEVNEQFF
TRBV9	.	.	TRBJ1-1	TGTGCCAGCGCACCAGGAGGGTCGAACACTGAAGCTTTCTTT	CASAPGGSNTEAFF
TRBV5-1	.	.	TRBJ1-4	TGCGCCAGCAACACCGGACAGAACAATGAAAAACTGTTTTTT	CASNTGQNNEKLFF
TRBV7-9	TRBD1	.	TRBJ1-2	TGTGCCAGCACCAACCCGGGACAGGGGAGGGCGGTACGCGGCTACACCTTC	CASTNPGQGRAVRGYTF